A single sample gave rise to the 31 T cell receptor delta chains below, sequenced in a study of gamma-delta T cells after stem cell transplantation. TCRdb re-called the RT-PCR reads with CATT. Of under 4,500 delta-chain clones listed, roughly 17% are singletons. The sequenced material came from gamma-delta T cells. These receptors originate from a human donor. It is not recorded whose cells these are; they may come from a transplant donor.

The gene calls are TRDV2 and TRDJ3; D call uncertain. The germline V and J ends were trimmed by 1 base and 2 bases, with 14 bases remaining between them. Germline CDR1 reads GEAIGNYY; CDR2 reads EKD. This CDR3 comprises 18 residues. CDR3 loop: CACDTRTVGTWDTRQMFF. The CDR3 nucleotides read TGTGCCTGTGACACGAGGACCGTTGGGACCTGGGACACCCGACAGATGTTTTTC.

V is TRDV2 and J is TRDJ1; 11 bases fit TRDD3. J lost 4 bases, V lost 1 base, and 13 bases had no gene match. The CDR3 contains 18 residues. The V gene's germline CDR1 is GEAIGNYY and CDR2 EKD. CDR3 DNA sequence: TGTGCCTGTGACACGTTGTTGGGGGATACGCGTACGAGCGATAAACTCATCTTT. The encoded protein is CACDTLLGDTRTSDKLIF.

Comment on this clone: A much bigger clone sits one base away, suggesting this may be a read error. The same CDR3 is also encoded by other DNA sequences in this sample. The rearrangement links TRDV2 to TRDJ1; 7 nucleotides line up with TRDD3. Germline assignment: CDR1 GEAIGNYY and CDR2 EKD. This CDR3 region has 15 residues. The CDR3 sequence is CACVHLLGDTDKLIF. CDR3 bases: TGCGCCTGTGTCCATCTCCTGGGGGACACCGATAAACTCATCTTT.

This clone was seen more than once but under ten times. TCRdb attributes to this sequence the protein of a much larger clone, which differs from the DNA translation at residue 14; a read error is likely, and the protein displayed is translated from the DNA. The genes are TRDV2 and TRDJ3, with TRDD3 matching over 12 bases. The germline V gene encodes CDR1 GEAIGNYY and CDR2 EKD. CDR3 length: 18 residues. CDR3 sequence reads: CACDTILGDTWDTQQMFF. The CDR3 bases are TGTGCCTGTGACACGATACTGGGGGATACCTGGGACACCCAACAGATGTTTTTC.

Worth noting for this clone: The junction departs from the called germline gene at one end, perhaps through a read error. The chain employs TRDV2 and TRDJ3, with 9 bases matching TRDD3. The CDR3 sequence is 20 residues long. Germline assignment: CDR1 GEAIGNYY and CDR2 EKD. CDR3 residues: CACDAFPSTGGTWGTRQMFF. In DNA form, the CDR3 reads TGTGCCTGTGACGCCTTCCCAAGTACTGGGGGAACCTGGGGCACCCGACAGATGTTTTTC.

V gene TRDV2 combines with J gene TRDJ1, with 12 bases identical to TRDD3. CDR1 and CDR2 from the germline V gene are GEAIGNYY and EKD. The CDR3 runs to 22 residues. J gave up 0 bases and V 0 bases, and 19 bases lay outside the gene matches. This CDR3 reads CACDTLSELGDTTYLYTDKLIF. DNA for the CDR3: TGTGCCTGTGACACCTTGAGTGAACTGGGGGATACCACCTACTTGTACACCGATAAACTCATCTTT.

Details on this clone: A single base is all that separates this from a far larger clone, so a read error is likely. The chain recombines TRDV2 with TRDJ3; TRDD3 matches 13 bases. Germline V gives CDR1 GEAIGNYY, CDR2 EKD. With V trimmed by 4 bases and J by 1 base, 9 bases remained unmatched. The CDR3 loop spans 20 amino acids. CDR3 in DNA: TGTGCCTGTGAAACCGTACTGGGGGATACGGTTTCCTGGGACACCCGACAGATGTTTTTC. As protein: CACETVLGDTVSWDTRQMFF.

This clone showed up just a few times. This may be a read error, as it is one base from a much larger clone. The chain combines TRDV2 with TRDJ1; 10 bases align to TRDD3. The CDR3 spans 17 residues. Looked up from germline, CDR1 is GEAIGNYY and CDR2 is EKD. CDR3 region: CACDTVVGGYASDKPIF. The CDR3 region has the DNA TGTGCCTGTGACACCGTTGTCGGGGGATACGCCTCCGATAAACCCATCTTT.

A note on this clone: A junction end diverges from the germline sequence, so it may reflect a read error. This chain connects TRDV2 to TRDJ3; 12 bases are a match to TRDD3. The germline V gene encodes CDR1 GEAIGNYY and CDR2 EKD. The length of the CDR3 is 23 residues. The CDR3 DNA reads as TGTGCCTGTGACACCGGGGGACTGGGGGATACTAGGATAAACGCCTGGGACCCCCGACAGATGTTTTTC. Its protein product is CACDTGGLGDTRINAWDPRQMFF.

This clone is deemed large. The V gene is TRDV2, the J gene TRDJ1, with D maybe TRDD3 (5 bases). The germline CDR1 and CDR2 sequences are GEAIGNYY and EKD. V lost 0 bases, J lost 5 bases, and 15 bases lay in between. The CDR3 contains 15 residues. CDR3 sequence reads: CACDTVLGRGDKLIF. The CDR3 DNA follows: TGTGCCTGTGACACCGTCCTGGGTCGGGGAGATAAACTCATCTTT.

There are a few counts of this clone. The gene calls are TRDV2 and TRDJ3; the D gene is possibly TRDD3 (5 bases). Looked up from germline, CDR1 is GEAIGNYY and CDR2 is EKD. This CDR3 has 22 amino acids. V was trimmed by 0 bases and J by 0 bases, leaving 23 bases between them. CDR3 DNA: TGTGCCTGTGACACCGCGGCCTTGACTGGACGGGCCCCCTCCTGGGACACCCGACAGATGTTTTTC. Translation: CACDTAALTGRAPSWDTRQMFF.

This clone was seen a handful of times. V gene TRDV2 combines with J gene TRDJ3, with D possibly matching TRDD3 (5 bases). Per the germline V gene, CDR1 is GEAIGNYY and CDR2 is EKD. The length of the CDR3 is 19 residues. V was pared by 4 bases and J by 0 bases, with 18 bases between. The CDR3 sequence: CACESFGGSSSWDTRQMFF. The DNA of the CDR3 is TGTGCCTGTGAAAGCTTCGGGGGGTCTAGCTCCTGGGACACCCGACAGATGTTTTTC.

This clone occurred a few times. This DNA translates differently at residue 6 from the TCRdb protein, which is that of a much larger clone; a read error is likely, and the protein shown is the DNA's own translation. The chain joins TRDV2 to TRDJ1, with TRDD3 identical over 7 bases. Germline CDR1 GEAIGNYY, CDR2 EKD. V shed 5 bases, J shed 0 bases, and the junction held 8 bases outside the gene matches. The CDR3 has 15 residues. The CDR3 nucleotides read TGTGCCTGTGTCCATCCCCTGGGGGACACCGATAAACTCATCTTT. This translates into CACVHPLGDTDKLIF.

By share, this clone ranks as medium-sized. The rearrangement joins TRDV2 to TRDJ1, with 13 bases aligning to TRDD3. The CDR3 spans 16 residues. J lost 0 bases, V lost 3 bases, and 3 bases had no gene match. Per the germline V gene, CDR1 is GEAIGNYY and CDR2 is EKD. The CDR3 region has the DNA TGTGCCTGTGACCCACTGGGGGATACGAACACCGATAAACTCATCTTT. Protein: CACDPLGDTNTDKLIF.

The genes are TRDV1 and TRDJ1; D not resolved. Trimming left V 4 bases short and J 10 bases short, with 13 bases between. The germline gives CDR1 TSWWSYY, CDR2 QGS. The length of the CDR3 is 12 residues. CDR3 bases: TGTGCTCTTGGGGGCCACCTGAGCGGACTCATCTTT. It specifies CALGGHLSGLIF.

In its sample, this clone ranks as medium-sized. The chain is built from TRDV2 and TRDJ1; 13 bases agree with TRDD3. Unmatched junction bases numbered 13, after V lost 0 bases and J lost 4 bases. Germline lookup yields CDR1 GEAIGNYY and CDR2 EKD. This CDR3 comprises 19 residues. CDR3 bases: TGTGCCTGTGACACCGTAACTCCTACTGGGGGATACGGCGGCGATAAACTCATCTTT. Protein product: CACDTVTPTGGYGGDKLIF.

The rearrangement links TRDV2 to TRDJ1, with 12 positions matching TRDD3. The CDR3 loop spans 19 amino acids. With 0 bases clipped from V and 2 bases from J, the junction kept 12 bases outside the gene matches. Germline loops: CDR1 GEAIGNYY, CDR2 EKD. CDR3 in amino acids: CACDTVQLGDTLVTDKLIF. The DNA of the CDR3 is TGTGCCTGTGACACCGTACAACTGGGGGATACTCTGGTAACCGATAAACTCATCTTT.

This chain uses TRDV2 with TRDJ1, with 9 bases fitting TRDD3. V gave up 5 bases and J gave up 3 bases; unmatched junction bases: 12. CDR1 and CDR2 (germline): GEAIGNYY, EKD. The CDR3 loop spans 16 amino acids. The CDR3 DNA follows: TGTGCCTGTGGCGTACTGGGGGACCCTTACGCCGATAAACTCATCTTT. Translated, it gives CACGVLGDPYADKLIF.

This clone turned up a few times. The CDR3 DNA sequence: TGTGCCTGTGACCCCCTCCATTACTGGGGGATGGACACCGATAAACTCATCTTT. It is translated as CACDPLHYWGMDTDKLIF. The chain employs TRDV2 and TRDJ1; the match to TRDD3 covers 10 bases. V shed 3 bases and J 0 bases; nucleotides not matched to a gene: 12. Germline CDR1 GEAIGNYY, CDR2 EKD. The CDR3 consists of 18 residues.

This clone was counted a few times. The TCRdb protein comes from a much larger clone and disagrees with this DNA's translation at residue 6, likely due to a read error; the protein given here is derived from the DNA. This chain joins TRDV2 and TRDJ1, with TRDD3 matching 13 bases. Germline V lookup: CDR1 GEAIGNYY, CDR2 EKD. The trim removed 2 bases at V and 1 base at J, leaving 12 bases unmatched. This CDR3 comprises 19 residues. The CDR3 DNA is TGTGCCTGTGACAACCTTGGACTGGGGGATACGGGGATCACCGATAAACTCATCTTT. Translated, it gives CACDNLGLGDTGITDKLIF.

The chain is built from TRDV2 and TRDJ1; D is perhaps TRDD3 (5 bases). V was pared by 0 bases and J by 4 bases, with 23 bases between. The CDR3 has 18 amino acids. The germline V gene encodes CDR1 GEAIGNYY and CDR2 EKD. Here the CDR3 DNA reads TGTGCCTGTGACACCTTATCTGATCCTGGGTTTAGTGGCGATAAACTCATCTTT. It yields the protein CACDTLSDPGFSGDKLIF.

The chain couples TRDV2 to TRDJ1; 11 bases line up with TRDD3. The trim removed 1 base at V and 3 bases at J, leaving 21 bases unmatched. This CDR3 has 21 residues. Germline CDR1 reads GEAIGNYY; CDR2 reads EKD. The CDR3, as DNA: TGTGCCTGTGACACGGTGCATGGGATGGCAGCGCTGGGGGATACCTCCGATAAACTCATCTTT. Protein: CACDTVHGMAALGDTSDKLIF.

The chain is built from TRDV2 and TRDJ1; 8 bases align to TRDD3. Germline V gene sequence: CDR1 GEAIGNYY, CDR2 EKD. The length of the CDR3 is 15 residues. J was trimmed by 5 bases and V by 0 bases; bases with no gene match: 7. DNA of the CDR3: TGTGCCTGTGACACCTTACTGGGGGGCCCGGATAAACTCATCTTT. Its translation is CACDTLLGGPDKLIF.

This clone was observed a handful of times. Other DNA sequences in this specimen translate into the identical CDR3. V usage is TRDV2 and J usage is TRDJ1; 10 nucleotides line up with TRDD3. V shed 3 bases, J shed 7 bases, and the junction held 10 bases outside the gene matches. Germline values: CDR1 GEAIGNYY, CDR2 EKD. This CDR3 has 15 residues. The CDR3 DNA follows: TGTGCCTGTGACCCATTACTCGGGGGATACGGTAAACTCATCTTT. Protein: CACDPLLGGYGKLIF.

A word on this clone: This probably arose from a read error, given a far larger clone one base away. Other DNA sequences from this sample encode an identical CDR3 as well. The chain combines TRDV2 with TRDJ1; TRDD3 might be the D (5 bases). The V end was cut by 4 bases, the J end by 1 base, with 12 bases between. CDR1 and CDR2 (germline): GEAIGNYY, EKD. The CDR3 runs to 14 residues. This CDR3 reads CACETVGITDKLIF. The CDR3 bases are TGTGCCTGTGAAACCGTAGGGATCACCGATAAACTCATCTTT.

This clone was detected a few times. The chain carries TRDV2 and TRDJ1, with 13 bases that match TRDD3. After removal of 3 bases from V and 0 bases from J, the junction contained 6 bases not matched to a gene. Germline V gives CDR1 GEAIGNYY, CDR2 EKD. The CDR3 runs to 17 residues. CDR3 sequence reads: CACDALLGDTYTDKLIF. CDR3 bases: TGTGCCTGTGACGCTCTACTGGGGGATACGTACACCGATAAACTCATCTTT.

In this sample, this clone turned up a few times. The chain links TRDV2 to TRDJ1, with a tentative D call TRDD3 (6 bases). In germline, CDR1 is GEAIGNYY, CDR2 EKD. CDR3 size: 16 residues. The V gene lost 2 bases and the J gene lost 0 bases, with 15 bases spanning the gap. DNA of the CDR3: TGTGCCTGTGACAGCGTGGGGGGACCTTACACCGATAAACTCATCTTT. It is translated as CACDSVGGPYTDKLIF.

Concerning this clone: A much larger clone differs from this one at a single base, so this may be a read error. The chain couples TRDV2 to TRDJ1; 13 nucleotides match TRDD3. The V segment lost 0 bases and the J segment 0 bases; nucleotides outside the gene matches: 15. The CDR3 is 21 residues long. The germline V gene encodes CDR1 GEAIGNYY and CDR2 EKD. Here the CDR3 DNA reads TGTGCCTGTGACACCATGATACTGGGGGATACGCTTAATGGGGACACCGATAAACTCATCTTT. Translated: CACDTMILGDTLNGDTDKLIF.

The chain recombines TRDV2 with TRDJ1, with 8 bases fitting TRDD3. In germline, CDR1 is GEAIGNYY, CDR2 EKD. J was trimmed by 0 bases and V by 3 bases; bases with no gene match: 5. The CDR3 contains 15 residues. CDR3 in amino acids: CACDAILGDTDKLIF. The CDR3 nucleotides read TGTGCCTGTGACGCGATACTGGGGGACACCGATAAACTCATCTTT.

This clone came up a few times. This may be a read error: a much more frequent sequence differs by one nucleotide. The rearrangement joins TRDV2 to TRDJ1, with no clear D. This CDR3 contains 15 residues. CDR1 is GEAIGNYY and CDR2 is EKD in the germline V gene. The CDR3 nucleotides are TGTGCCTGTGACACCGTTGGGACTGACACCGATAACCTCATCTTT. It yields the protein CACDTVGTDTDNLIF.

Details on this clone: This clone may be a read error of a much larger clone one base away. The same CDR3 is also encoded by other DNA sequences in this sample. The genes are TRDV2 and TRDJ3, with TRDD3 as a possible D gene (5 bases). This CDR3 is built from 20 residues. V lost 3 bases, J lost 0 bases, and 20 bases lay in between. Germline CDR1 is GEAIGNYY and CDR2 is EKD. CDR3 residues: CACDSTRGGVVSWDTRQMFF. The DNA of the CDR3 is TGTGCCTGTGACTCCACTCGCGGTGGGGTTGTCTCCTGGGACACCCGACAGATGTTTTTC.